This T cell receptor (beta chain) was sequenced during a study of early T cells in non-severe SARS-CoV-2 infection. Points from the study as a whole: CD4 and private specificities were missed by VDJdb matching, which favored anti-spike CD8 responses.

The CDR3 runs to 13 residues. V lost 4 bases, J lost 0 bases, and 0 bases stayed unmatched. The germline gives CDR1 SQVTM, CDR2 ANQGSEA. This clonotype has only a few counts. Its specificity is not known. Each cDNA molecule carried a unique molecular identifier. TCRdb recomputed calls from the 5' RACE reads with MiXCR, one row per CDR3 protein. Among 60,000 to 75,000 distinct CDR3 sequences, approximately 10% were seen once, and the ten largest hold 5% to 7.5%. This chain uses TRBV29-1 with TRBJ1-3, with 7 bases that match TRBD1. Sequenced: whole blood. The receptor was isolated from an adult who was a healthcare worker with PCR-confirmed SARS-CoV-2 infection or an uninfected control (not recorded which). In DNA, the CDR3 is TGCAGCGTTGCAGGGGGCTCTGGAAACACCATATATTTT. Protein sequence: CSVAGGSGNTIYF.